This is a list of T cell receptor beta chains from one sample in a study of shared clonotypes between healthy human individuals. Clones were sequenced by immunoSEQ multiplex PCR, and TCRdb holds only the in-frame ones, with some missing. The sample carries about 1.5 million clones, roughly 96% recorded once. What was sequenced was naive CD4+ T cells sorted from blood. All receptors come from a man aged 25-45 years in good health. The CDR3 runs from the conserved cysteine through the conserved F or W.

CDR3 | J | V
CASGDGALNTEAFF | TRBJ1-1 | TRBV28
CASSVWTGYNEQFF | TRBJ2-1 | TRBV9
CASSLGVGSTDTQYF | TRBJ2-3 | TRBV5-6
CASRRTGTAPKFTQYF | TRBJ2-5 | TRBV28
CASSPRELAGYNEQFF | TRBJ2-1 | TRBV18
CASSQGQVFSGNTIYF | TRBJ1-3 | TRBV14
CASSFTAGVEQFF | TRBJ2-1 | TRBV7-3
CASSGTIADSYNEQFF | TRBJ2-1 | TRBV11-2
CAISGTSDYEQYF | TRBJ2-7 | TRBV10-3
CASSSPNGMALF | TRBJ2-1 | TRBV7-2
CASSFGGHSYNEQFF | TRBJ2-1 | TRBV7-8
CASSLEGQGRAFF | TRBJ1-1 | TRBV5-1
CASSPPTSGNTDTQYF | TRBJ2-3 | TRBV28
CASSFPRGEQFF | TRBJ2-1 | TRBV14
CASSTRQFPGGELFF | TRBJ2-2 | TRBV6-1
CASSQVTRSDEQFF | TRBJ2-1 | TRBV4-3
CASSSLGQRGTRTQYF | TRBJ2-5 | TRBV19
CASSLATGGSYEQYF | TRBJ2-7 | TRBV5-4
CASSLQAEETQYF | TRBJ2-5 | TRBV5-4
CASRTRTEAFF | TRBJ1-1 | TRBV2
CASSTGLGGVTGELFF | TRBJ2-2 | TRBV28
CASSLEAETQYF | TRBJ2-5 | TRBV5-1
CASSGRTSYEQYF | TRBJ2-7 | TRBV9
CASSSGQGGQETQYF | TRBJ2-5 | TRBV7-2
CASSLTGTGGLDTQYF | TRBJ2-3 | TRBV28
CASSVGTADPYEQYF | TRBJ2-7 | TRBV9
CASSQGTAHYGYTF | TRBJ1-2 | TRBV28
CASSTGASGRVNDYEQYF | TRBJ2-7 | TRBV21-1
CARNRDRRGPPSFEQYF | TRBJ2-7 | TRBV2
CASSLMGQGIAGELFF | TRBJ2-2 | TRBV7-2
CAIRGTGETQYF | TRBJ2-5 | TRBV10-3